These T cell receptor beta chains were read from a single sample in a study of T cells in Graves' hyperthyroidism and ophthalmopathy. TCRdb ran MiXCR on the multiplex PCR reads and lists one entry per CDR3 protein. The repertoire holds hundreds of thousands of distinct CDR3 sequences, with about two fifths as singletons. Sequencing was carried out using blood. Source of these receptors: a man between 18 and 29 years old with Graves' hyperthyroidism. Both conserved end residues are part of each CDR3. The D gene is left open where the match is weak. Where a row states a size, it is once, few, many or the class of an expanded clone; other rows omit it.

CDR3 DNA,CDR3 protein,clone size,D gene,V gene,J gene
TGCGCCAGCAGCCAAGTATATGGATCCGAACAGCCCCAGCATTTT,CASSQVYGSEQPQHF,many,-,TRBV4-1,TRBJ1-5
TGCAGTGCCCGGGAGGAGGGCGGAGGGTTTAACGAGCAGTACTTC,CSAREEGGGFNEQYF,few,TRBD2,TRBV20-1,TRBJ2-7
TGTGCCACAAGGGTACAGATCTATAGCAATCAGCCCCAGCATTTT,CATRVQIYSNQPQHF,many,-,TRBV19,TRBJ1-5
TGTGCCAGCAAGGGCGGTAGCACAGATACGCAGTATTTT,CASKGGSTDTQYF,-,-,TRBV25-1,TRBJ2-3
TGTGCCAGCAGCATCGGACAGGGCGGACAGCCCCAGCATTTT,CASSIGQGGQPQHF,-,TRBD1,TRBV12-3/TRBV12-4,TRBJ1-5
TGTGCCAGCAGTTACGAGCAGGAGAGCTACGAGCAGTACTTC,CASSYEQESYEQYF,-,-,TRBV6-6,TRBJ2-7
TGTGCCAGCCTTGATCAGCGGGACGATCAAGAGACCCAGTACTTC,CASLDQRDDQETQYF,few,TRBD2,TRBV12-3/TRBV12-4,TRBJ2-5
TGCAGTGCTAGTCGGTATGGGGCCAACGTCCTGACTTTC,CSASRYGANVLTF,many,-,TRBV20-1,TRBJ2-6
TGTGCCAGCAGCTCCCTCTCGTCGGGGGGGCCGGAGACCCAGTACTTC,CASSSLSSGGPETQYF,-,TRBD2,TRBV5-4,TRBJ2-5
TGTGCCATCAGGACAGGGGGGGGACTGAACACTGAAGCTTTCTTT,CAIRTGGGLNTEAFF,many,TRBD1,TRBV10-3,TRBJ1-1
TGTGCCAGCAGCTTAGCCCCGGGCCCTCGAGGCAATCAGCCCCAGCATTTT,CASSLAPGPRGNQPQHF,-,-,TRBV7-9,TRBJ1-5
TGCAGCGTTGGGGGGAAAAATGGCTACACCTTC,CSVGGKNGYTF,many,-,TRBV29-1,TRBJ1-2
TGCAGCAGATCGGGACAGGTGAACACTGAAGCTTTCTTT,CSRSGQVNTEAFF,-,TRBD1,TRBV29-1,TRBJ1-1
TGCAGCGTTAATACGATAAGCGGGAGGACTCAAGAGACCCAGTACTTC,CSVNTISGRTQETQYF,few,TRBD2,TRBV29-1,TRBJ2-5
TGTGCCAGCAGCGTCACCCGGGGGTCGTACACTGAAGCTTTCTTT,CASSVTRGSYTEAFF,-,-,TRBV2,TRBJ1-1
TGCGCCAGCAGCCGGGTCGGCAGAGGGAACACCGGGGAGCTGTTTTTT,CASSRVGRGNTGELFF,-,-,TRBV5-1,TRBJ2-2
TGTGCCAGCAGTCAGGGGGGACTTTCCTACGAGCAGTACTTC,CASSQGGLSYEQYF,many,-,TRBV2,TRBJ2-7
TGCGCCAGCAGCCAAGCGGGGGGTAGTGAGCAGTACTTC,CASSQAGGSEQYF,-,TRBD2,TRBV4-1,TRBJ2-7
TGTGCCAGCAGCTCAGTCGAGATCGTCCTCACAGATACGCAGTATTTT,CASSSVEIVLTDTQYF,-,-,TRBV7-2,TRBJ2-3
TGTGCCAGTAGTATATATCAGGCAAACACCGGGGAGCTGTTTTTT,CASSIYQANTGELFF,-,-,TRBV19,TRBJ2-2
TGTGCCAGCAGCACCACAGGTGTGAACACTGAAGCTTTCTTT,CASSTTGVNTEAFF,many,-,TRBV7-9,TRBJ1-1
TGTGCCAGCAGTTCCCAGGGGTCCTTTTATGGCTACACCTTC,CASSSQGSFYGYTF,-,-,TRBV12-3/TRBV12-4,TRBJ1-2